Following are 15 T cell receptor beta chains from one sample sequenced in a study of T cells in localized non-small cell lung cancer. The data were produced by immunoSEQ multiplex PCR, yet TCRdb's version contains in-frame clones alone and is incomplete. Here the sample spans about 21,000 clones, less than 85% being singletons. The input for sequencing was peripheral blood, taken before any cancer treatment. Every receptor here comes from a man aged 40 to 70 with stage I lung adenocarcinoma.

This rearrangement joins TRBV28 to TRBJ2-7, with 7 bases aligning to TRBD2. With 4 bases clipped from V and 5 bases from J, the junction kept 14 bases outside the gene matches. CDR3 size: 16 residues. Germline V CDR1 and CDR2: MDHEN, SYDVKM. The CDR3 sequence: CASSSPGGWNSHEQYF. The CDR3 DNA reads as TGTGCCAGCAGTTCCCCCGGGGGGTGGAATTCGCACGAGCAGTACTTC.

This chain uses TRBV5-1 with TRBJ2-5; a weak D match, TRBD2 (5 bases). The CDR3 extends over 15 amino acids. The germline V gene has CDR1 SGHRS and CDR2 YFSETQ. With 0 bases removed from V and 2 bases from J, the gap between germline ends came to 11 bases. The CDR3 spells CASSLGAAVQETQYF. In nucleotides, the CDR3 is TGCGCCAGCAGCTTGGGAGCAGCGGTACAAGAGACCCAGTACTTC.

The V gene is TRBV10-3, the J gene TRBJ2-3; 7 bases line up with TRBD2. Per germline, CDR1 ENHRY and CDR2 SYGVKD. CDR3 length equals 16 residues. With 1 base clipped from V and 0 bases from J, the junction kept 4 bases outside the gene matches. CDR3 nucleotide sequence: TGTGCCATCAGTGAGTTTGGGGGGGGAAGCACAGATACGCAGTATTTT. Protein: CAISEFGGGSTDTQYF.

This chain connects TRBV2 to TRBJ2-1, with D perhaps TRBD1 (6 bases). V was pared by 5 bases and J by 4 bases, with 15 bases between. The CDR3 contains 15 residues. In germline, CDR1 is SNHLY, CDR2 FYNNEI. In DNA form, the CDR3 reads TGTGCCAGCAGTTTACAGGGTTTAGGATACAATGAGCAGTTCTTC. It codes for CASSLQGLGYNEQFF.

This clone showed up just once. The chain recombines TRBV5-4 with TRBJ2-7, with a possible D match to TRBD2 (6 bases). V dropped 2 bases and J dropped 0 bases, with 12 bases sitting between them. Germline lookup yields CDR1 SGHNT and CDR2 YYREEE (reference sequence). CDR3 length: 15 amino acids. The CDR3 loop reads CASSFNRGISYEQYF. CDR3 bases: TGTGCCAGCAGCTTCAACCGGGGGATCTCCTACGAGCAGTACTTC.

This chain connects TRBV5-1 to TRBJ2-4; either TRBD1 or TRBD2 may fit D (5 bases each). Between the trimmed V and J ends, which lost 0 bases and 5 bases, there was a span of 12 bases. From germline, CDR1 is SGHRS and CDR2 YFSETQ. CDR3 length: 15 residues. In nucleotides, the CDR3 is TGCGCCAGCAGCTTGGGGCAGCAGGGACAAAACATTCAGTACTTC. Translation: CASSLGQQGQNIQYF.

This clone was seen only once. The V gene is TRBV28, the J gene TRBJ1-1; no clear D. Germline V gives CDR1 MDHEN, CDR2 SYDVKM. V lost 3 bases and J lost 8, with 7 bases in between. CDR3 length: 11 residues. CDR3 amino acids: CASSFSREAFF. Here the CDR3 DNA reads TGTGCCAGCAGTTTTAGTCGGGAAGCTTTCTTT.

The CDR3 here is CASSFPREETQYF. CDR3 in DNA: TGCGCCAGCAGCTTCCCGAGGGAAGAGACCCAGTACTTC. This chain links TRBV5-1 with TRBJ2-5, with D perhaps matching TRBD2 (5 bases). Trimming took off 2 bases at V and 3 bases at J, with 8 bases between the two ends. The CDR3 totals 13 residues. Germline loops: CDR1 SGHRS, CDR2 YFSETQ.

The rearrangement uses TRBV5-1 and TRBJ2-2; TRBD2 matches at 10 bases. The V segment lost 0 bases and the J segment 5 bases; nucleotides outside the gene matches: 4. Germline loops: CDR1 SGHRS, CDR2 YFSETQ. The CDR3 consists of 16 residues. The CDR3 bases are TGCGCCAGCAGCTTGGCCAGCGGGAGGGTGACCGGGGAGCTGTTTTTT. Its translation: CASSLASGRVTGELFF.

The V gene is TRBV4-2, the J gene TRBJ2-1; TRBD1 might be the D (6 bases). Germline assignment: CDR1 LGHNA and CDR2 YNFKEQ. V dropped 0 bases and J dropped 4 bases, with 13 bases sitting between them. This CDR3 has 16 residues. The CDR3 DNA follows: TGTGCCAGCAGCCAAGAGCCAGGGGCAGAGTACAATGAGCAGTTCTTC. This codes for CASSQEPGAEYNEQFF.

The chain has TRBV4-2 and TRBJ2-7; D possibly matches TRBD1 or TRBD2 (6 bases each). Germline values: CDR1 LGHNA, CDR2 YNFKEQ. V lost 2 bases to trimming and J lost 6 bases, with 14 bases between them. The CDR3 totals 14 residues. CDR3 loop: CASSQIKQGGEQYF. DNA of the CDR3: TGTGCCAGCAGCCAAATAAAACAGGGAGGCGAGCAGTACTTC.

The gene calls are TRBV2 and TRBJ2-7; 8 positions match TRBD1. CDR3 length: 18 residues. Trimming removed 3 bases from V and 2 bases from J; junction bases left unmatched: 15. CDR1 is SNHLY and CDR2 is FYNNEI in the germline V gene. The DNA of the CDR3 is TGTGCCAGCAGTGATTGGGCCTCGGACAGGGTAGCCGCCTACGAGCAGTACTTC. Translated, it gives CASSDWASDRVAAYEQYF.

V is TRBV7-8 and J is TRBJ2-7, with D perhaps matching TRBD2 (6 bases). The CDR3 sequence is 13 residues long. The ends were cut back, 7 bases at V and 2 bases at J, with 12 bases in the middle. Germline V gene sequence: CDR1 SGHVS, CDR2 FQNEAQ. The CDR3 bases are TGTGCCAGCAATACGGGAGTTGCCTACGAGCAGTACTTC. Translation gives CASNTGVAYEQYF.

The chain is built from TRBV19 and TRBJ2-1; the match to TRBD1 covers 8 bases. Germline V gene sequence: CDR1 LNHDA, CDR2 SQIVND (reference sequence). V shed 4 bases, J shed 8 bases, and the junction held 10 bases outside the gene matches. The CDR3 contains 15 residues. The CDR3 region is CASSNYRGDGDEQFF. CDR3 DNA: TGTGCCAGTAGTAATTACAGGGGGGACGGGGATGAGCAGTTCTTC.

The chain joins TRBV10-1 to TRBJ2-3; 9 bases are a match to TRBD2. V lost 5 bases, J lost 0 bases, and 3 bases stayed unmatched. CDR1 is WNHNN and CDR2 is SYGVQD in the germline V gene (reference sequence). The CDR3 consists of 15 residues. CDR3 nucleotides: TGCGCCAGCAGTCTAACTAGCGGGAGCACAGATACGCAGTATTTT. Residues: CASSLTSGSTDTQYF.